A single sample gave rise to the 20 T cell receptor beta chains below, sequenced in a study of beta chain features in type 1 diabetes. Every isolated RNA sample was fully reverse transcribed, so sequencing captured expressed TCRB transcripts. The table came from immunoSEQ multiplex PCR; TCRdb's copy has only in-frame clones and leaves some out. The table includes 810,000 or so clones, under 20% detected once. The sequencing input was naive CD4+ T cells from blood. The receptors were gathered from a woman aged 18-30 years in good health.

The chain recombines TRBV18 with TRBJ2-5; 7 bases are shared with TRBD1. V lost 3 bases to trimming and J lost 1 base; unmatched junction nucleotides: 5. CDR3 length: 15 residues. In germline, CDR1 is KGHSH, CDR2 LQKENI. DNA of the CDR3: TGTGCCAGCTCACCCCTGAGACAGGGCCAAGAGACCCAGTACTTC. It translates to CASSPLRQGQETQYF.

There are a few counts of this clone. The chain employs TRBV5-5 and TRBJ2-2; D unclear. Germline V gene lookup returns CDR1 SGHKS and CDR2 YYEKEE (reference sequence). V was clipped by 4 bases and J by 1 base, with 8 bases between them. The CDR3 covers 14 residues. CDR3 in DNA: TGTGCCAGCAGCCTCGGACGGAACACCGGGGAGCTGTTTTTT. Amino acids: CASSLGRNTGELFF.

This sequence joins TRBV6-5 and TRBJ1-1, with D possibly being TRBD1 (6 bases). Germline CDR1 is MNHEY and CDR2 is SVGAGI. The CDR3 sequence is 14 residues long. V was pared by 8 bases and J by 0 bases, with 13 bases between. CDR3 DNA sequence: TGTGCCAGCGGCCTACAGGGCATGAACACTGAAGCTTTCTTT. It specifies CASGLQGMNTEAFF.

V and J are TRBV27 and TRBJ2-1; D is possibly TRBD1 or TRBD2 (5 bases each). There are 13 residues in the CDR3. V shed 2 bases and J shed 6 bases, with 8 bases lying between them. Germline V gene data show CDR1 as MNHEY and CDR2 as SMNVEV (reference sequence). CDR3 DNA: TGTGCCAGCAGTTTAATTGGGGGCAATGAGCAGTTCTTC. Protein: CASSLIGGNEQFF.

This clone was found a few times. The gene calls are TRBV5-6 and TRBJ2-3, with 8 bases that match TRBD2. CDR1 and CDR2 (germline): SGHDT, YYEEEE. V trimming: 1 base; J trimming: 3 bases; junction bases outside the gene matches: 4. This CDR3 has 15 residues. CDR3 DNA: TGTGCCAGCAGCTTGTTGGCGGGAGGTACAGATACGCAGTATTTT. Translated: CASSLLAGGTDTQYF.

V usage is TRBV10-2 and J usage is TRBJ2-1, with 16 nucleotides matching TRBD2. CDR3 length: 15 residues. With 2 bases clipped from V and 14 bases from J, the junction kept 6 bases outside the gene matches. CDR1 WSHSY and CDR2 SAAADI come from the germline V gene. The CDR3 reads CASSEGTSGRGKEFF. The CDR3 DNA is TGCGCCAGCAGTGAGGGGACTAGCGGGAGGGGGAAGGAGTTCTTC.

This clone appeared a few times. The chain recombines TRBV6-5 with TRBJ1-5; tentative D call: TRBD1 (6 bases). Trimming shortened V by 8 bases and J by 5 bases, and 10 bases separated the two germline ends. The CDR3 is 12 amino acids. CDR1 is MNHEY and CDR2 is SVGAGI in the germline V gene. The CDR3 DNA follows: TGTGCCAGCGGAACAGGGTATCAGCCCCAGCATTTT. Translated, it gives CASGTGYQPQHF.

This chain joins TRBV5-4 and TRBJ2-1; TRBD2 might be the D (5 bases). The CDR3 contains 16 residues. CDR1 is SGHNT and CDR2 is YYREEE in the germline V gene (reference sequence). Trimming removed 0 bases from V and 4 bases from J, with 14 bases in between. DNA for the CDR3: TGTGCCAGCAGCTTGGGGGCAGGCGTAGCGTACAATGAGCAGTTCTTC. Translating it yields CASSLGAGVAYNEQFF.

This clone has a handful of counts. The CDR3 loop is CASSLMGRNYGYTF. CDR3 bases: TGTGCCAGCAGCCTGATGGGACGGAACTATGGCTACACCTTC. V gene TRBV7-2 combines with J gene TRBJ1-2; weak D call: TRBD1 (5 bases). Per the germline V gene, CDR1 is SGHTA and CDR2 is FQGNSA. With 5 bases removed from V and 2 bases from J, the gap between germline ends came to 12 bases. There are 14 residues in the CDR3.

This clone was found a few times. The V call is TRBV27, the J call TRBJ1-5; D gene unclear. The germline V gene has CDR1 MNHEY and CDR2 SMNVEV (reference sequence). CDR3 length: 17 residues. Between the trimmed V and J ends, which lost 3 bases and 5 bases, there was a span of 20 bases. The CDR3 bases are TGTGCCAGCAGTTTCAGGTACTTCCCCGGGTATGATCAGCCCCAGCATTTT. It encodes CASSFRYFPGYDQPQHF.

This clone was seen a handful of times. This chain joins TRBV6-5 and TRBJ2-5; D ambiguous. Germline CDR1 MNHEY, CDR2 SVGAGI. V was pared by 2 bases and J by 8 bases, with 12 bases between. The CDR3 is made up of 13 amino acids. The CDR3 DNA follows: TGTGCCAGCAGTTACCAGCTGAGTGGAACCCAGTACTTC. Translation: CASSYQLSGTQYF.

The CDR3 sequence: CASSVRDRGFYEQYF. In DNA, the CDR3 is TGTGCCAGCAGCGTCCGGGACAGGGGTTTCTACGAGCAGTACTTC. The rearrangement uses TRBV7-2 and TRBJ2-7, with TRBD1 matching over 10 bases. The CDR3 contains 15 residues. Germline V gives CDR1 SGHTA, CDR2 FQGNSA. After removal of 5 bases from V and 3 bases from J, the junction contained 7 bases not matched to a gene.

The J gene is TRBJ2-7, the V gene TRBV6-5, with D possibly TRBD2 on 5 matching bases. The V and J ends lost 2 bases and 1 base respectively, with 12 bases between them. The germline gives CDR1 MNHEY, CDR2 SVGAGI. This CDR3 has 15 amino acids. The chain's CDR3 is CASSYQPTGSYEQYF. For the CDR3, the DNA is TGTGCCAGCAGTTACCAACCGACGGGGTCCTACGAGCAGTACTTC.

This sequence joins TRBV25-1 and TRBJ1-5; tentatively, D is TRBD1 (5 bases). The CDR3 totals 14 residues. Germline V gene sequence: CDR1 MGHDK, CDR2 SYGVNS. Trimming shortened V by 1 base and J by 6 bases, and 10 bases separated the two germline ends. CDR3 sequence: CASSEWGSRQPQHF. CDR3 DNA sequence: TGTGCCAGCAGTGAATGGGGGTCCCGTCAGCCCCAGCATTTT.

The rearrangement uses TRBV4-3 and TRBJ2-3; D might be TRBD2 (6 bases). Germline V gene data show CDR1 as LGHNA and CDR2 as YSLEER. This CDR3 is 15 amino acids long. V gave up 4 bases and J gave up 2 bases, with 13 bases separating them. The CDR3 DNA sequence: TGCGCCAGCAGCCCCGGGAGTCGGGCCACAGATACGCAGTATTTT. It translates to CASSPGSRATDTQYF.

The rearrangement uses TRBV18 and TRBJ2-3; 8 bases align to TRBD1. Germline loops: CDR1 KGHSH, CDR2 LQKENI. The CDR3 spans 17 residues. V was clipped by 0 bases and J by 7 bases; unmatched bases: 12. The CDR3 region has the DNA TGTGCCAGCTCACCACCGAGCTTAGACAGGGGACGGAATACGCAGTATTTT. Its translation: CASSPPSLDRGRNTQYF.

This chain links TRBV7-8 with TRBJ2-5, with D possibly TRBD1 on 6 matching bases. V was shortened by 0 bases and J by 2 bases, with 7 bases between the two germline ends. CDR1 is SGHVS, CDR2 FQNEAQ, per germline. This CDR3 has 14 amino acids. The CDR3 here is CASSLAGHQETQYF. CDR3 coding DNA: TGTGCCAGCAGCTTAGCGGGACATCAAGAGACCCAGTACTTC.

This clone was detected only a few times. The chain joins TRBV28 to TRBJ2-3; D is unresolved. This CDR3 has 13 residues. V was clipped by 3 bases and J by 1 base, with 5 bases between them. Germline values: CDR1 MDHEN, CDR2 SYDVKM. The CDR3 is CASSFPGTDTQYF. The DNA for the CDR3 is TGTGCCAGCAGTTTCCCGGGCACAGATACGCAGTATTTT.

The chain employs TRBV4-2 and TRBJ1-5, with D tentatively TRBD1 (5 bases). The V gene lost 1 base and the J gene lost 6 bases, with 13 bases spanning the gap. CDR3 length equals 15 residues. In germline, CDR1 is LGHNA, CDR2 YNFKEQ. CDR3 sequence: CASSQVEQVVQPQHF. In DNA, the CDR3 is TGTGCCAGCAGCCAAGTTGAACAGGTTGTTCAGCCCCAGCATTTT.

This chain uses TRBV5-1 with TRBJ2-3; 7 nucleotides align to TRBD1. The V segment lost 6 bases and the J segment 2 bases; nucleotides outside the gene matches: 9. Germline V gene data show CDR1 as SGHRS and CDR2 as YFSETQ. The length of the CDR3 is 15 residues. CDR3 bases: TGCGCCAGCACCAAGGACAGGACCCCCACAGATACGCAGTATTTT. Amino acids: CASTKDRTPTDTQYF.